A selection of T cell receptor beta chains follows, all from one sample in a study of technical replicates of blood from a handful of donors. The method was immunoSEQ multiplex PCR; TCRdb's version includes in-frame clones alone and lacks a portion of them. The sample carries tens of thousands of clones, approximately 95% recorded once. Sequencing was done on a sample of T cells isolated from PBMCs. The receptors were gathered from a human donor in good health. The CDR3 runs from the conserved cysteine through the conserved F or W. A D gene is named only where the DNA matches it firmly. Rows give clone size only sometimes, using once, few, many, or a class for an expanded clone.

clone size | D gene | J gene | V gene | CDR3 length | CDR3 DNA | CDR3 protein
. | . | TRBJ1-2 | TRBV2 | 12 | TGTGCCTCGAGGGAGCAAAACTATGGCTACACCTTC | CASREQNYGYTF
. | TRBD1 | TRBJ2-7 | TRBV5-1 | 17 | TGCGCCAGCAGCTTGAGACCAGCCCGGGACAGCTCCTACGAGCAGTACTTC | CASSLRPARDSSYEQYF
. | TRBD1 | TRBJ2-7 | TRBV28 | 15 | TGTGCCAGCAGCTCGGGACAGTTCCGCTCCTACGAGCAGTACTTC | CASSSGQFRSYEQYF
. | . | TRBJ2-5 | TRBV6-6 | 14 | TGTGCCAGCAAACACAGGGTCCCTCAAGAGACCCAGTACTTC | CASKHRVPQETQYF
. | TRBD1 | TRBJ2-5 | TRBV4-1 | 16 | TGCGCCAGCAGCCCGGGACAGGGGGATCCCCAAGAGACCCAGTACTTC | CASSPGQGDPQETQYF
. | . | TRBJ1-2 | TRBV6-1 | 13 | TGTGCCAGCAGTGAATTTGGCAGCTATGGCTACACCTTC | CASSEFGSYGYTF
. | TRBD2 | TRBJ2-7 | TRBV7-3 | 16 | TGTGCCAGCAGCTTCCACCGACTAGCGAACACCTACGAGCAGTACTTC | CASSFHRLANTYEQYF
. | . | TRBJ2-1 | TRBV20-1 | 10 | TGCAGTGCTCTCCACAATGAGCAGTTCTTC | CSALHNEQFF
once | . | TRBJ1-1 | TRBV4-1 | 13 | TGCGCCAGCAGCCAAGGCGAGGAGGGTATTGCTTTCTTT | CASSQGEEGIAFF
. | . | TRBJ1-1 | TRBV5-1 | 14 | TGCGCCAGCAGCTTAGCGGGGCAGGACACTGAAGCTTTCTTT | CASSLAGQDTEAFF
once | TRBD2 | TRBJ2-7 | TRBV28 | 15 | TGTGCCAGCAGTTCAGGACTAGCGGGAGCCGACGAGCAGTACTTC | CASSSGLAGADEQYF
. | . | TRBJ2-3 | TRBV12-5 | 16 | TGTGCTAGTGGTTTGTCGGTGGGGGCTAGCACAGATACGCAGTATTTT | CASGLSVGASTDTQYF
. | . | TRBJ1-5 | TRBV10-3 | 15 | TGTGCCACCGCCCGGGAGTTGCTCAGCAATCAGCCCCAGCATTTT | CATARELLSNQPQHF
. | TRBD2 | TRBJ2-2 | TRBV6-1 | 16 | TGTGCCAGCAGTGGACTAGCGGGAGGGTTCGCCGGGGAGCTGTTTTTT | CASSGLAGGFAGELFF
once | TRBD1 | TRBJ1-2 | TRBV4-1 | 14 | TGCGCCAGCAGCGGGGGGCAGGGGGCGCCTGGCTACACCTTC | CASSGGQGAPGYTF
. | TRBD2 | TRBJ2-1 | TRBV5-8 | 15 | TGTGCCAGCAGCCCGCAACGGGGGGGGCTGAATGAGCAGTTCTTC | CASSPQRGGLNEQFF
. | TRBD1 | TRBJ2-2 | TRBV4-1 | 17 | TGCGCCAGCAGCCAACTAGGGACAGGCCATTACACCGGGGAGCTGTTTTTT | CASSQLGTGHYTGELFF
. | TRBD2 | TRBJ2-7 | TRBV20-1 | 11 | TGCAGTGTCCTAGCGGGGTACGAGCAGTACTTC | CSVLAGYEQYF
. | TRBD1 | TRBJ2-2 | TRBV19 | 14 | TGTGCCAGTATGGGGACAGGGGTCACCGGGGAGCTGTTTTTT | CASMGTGVTGELFF
once | TRBD2 | TRBJ2-5 | TRBV14 | 16 | TGTGCCAGCAGCCAATCATATAGCGGGTGGGGAGAGACCCAGTACTTC | CASSQSYSGWGETQYF
. | . | TRBJ2-7 | TRBV21-1 | 17 | TGTGCCAGCAGCAAAGAAACTAGGTGGACAGGAAGCTACGAGCAGTACTTC | CASSKETRWTGSYEQYF
once | TRBD1 | TRBJ1-3 | TRBV5-1 | 15 | TGCGCCAGCAGCCCAGGGACAGGGGCTGGAAACACCATATATTTT | CASSPGTGAGNTIYF
. | . | TRBJ1-5 | TRBV2 | 15 | TGTGCCAGCAGTGTGGAGAGAGGGAGCAATCAGCCCCAGCATTTT | CASSVERGSNQPQHF
. | . | TRBJ2-1 | TRBV7-9 | 16 | TGTGCCAGCAGCTTAGTAGACCTAGTGTCCTACAATGAGCAGTTCTTC | CASSLVDLVSYNEQFF
. | . | TRBJ1-3 | TRBV7-9 | 14 | TGTGCCAGCAGCCAAACGGGTACTGGAAACACCATATATTTT | CASSQTGTGNTIYF
. | . | TRBJ1-6 | TRBV5-1 | 15 | TGCGCCAGCAGCTTGCAAGGGGGAGTTAATTCACCCCTCCACTTT | CASSLQGGVNSPLHF
. | . | TRBJ2-7 | TRBV28 | 13 | TGTGCCAGCAGTTACAGGCCTCCCTACGAGCAGTACTTC | CASSYRPPYEQYF
. | TRBD2 | TRBJ2-7 | TRBV5-1 | 15 | TGCGCCAGCAGCTTGGCGGGAGGGAGTGGGTACGAGCAGTACTTC | CASSLAGGSGYEQYF
. | TRBD1 | TRBJ2-1 | TRBV30 | 13 | TGTGCCTGGAGTCTAACAGGGGGCAATGAGCAGTTCTTC | CAWSLTGGNEQFF
. | TRBD1 | TRBJ1-1 | TRBV7-3 | 14 | TGTGCCAGCAGCTTCGACAGGGTGAACACTGAAGCTTTCTTT | CASSFDRVNTEAFF
. | . | TRBJ2-3 | TRBV5-1 | 12 | TGCGCCAGCAGCTTGTTAACAGATACGCAGTATTTT | CASSLLTDTQYF
. | . | TRBJ2-1 | TRBV6-5 | 13 | TGTGCCAGCAGTTGGACACCGGACCATGAGCAGTTCTTC | CASSWTPDHEQFF
. | TRBD1 | TRBJ2-5 | TRBV29-1 | 15 | TGCAGCGTTGTAGGCAGGGGGTTGTCTTTAGAGACCCAGTACTTC | CSVVGRGLSLETQYF
. | . | TRBJ2-7 | TRBV14 | 14 | TGTGCCAGCAGCCAAGATCTGACAGCCGACGAGCAGTACTTC | CASSQDLTADEQYF
. | TRBD2 | TRBJ2-7 | TRBV10-3 | 15 | TGTGCCATCAGCGGAAGACTAGCGGGAGAGGACGAGCAGTACTTC | CAISGRLAGEDEQYF
once | TRBD1 | TRBJ1-2 | TRBV10-2 | 16 | TGCGCCAGCAGTGAGACCAGGACAGGGTCGACTTATGGCTACACCTTC | CASSETRTGSTYGYTF
. | . | TRBJ2-7 | TRBV4-2 | 15 | TGTGCCAGCAGCCAAGAAGGATACGGGGTAACCGAGCAGTACTTC | CASSQEGYGVTEQYF
once | . | TRBJ2-5 | TRBV5-1 | 14 | TGCGCCAGCAGCCCCGGGGATGGGTCGGAGACCCAGTACTTC | CASSPGDGSETQYF
. | . | TRBJ1-5 | TRBV15 | 14 | TGTGCCACCAGCAGAGACGTTAGCAATCAGCCCCAGCATTTT | CATSRDVSNQPQHF
few | . | TRBJ2-5 | TRBV7-7 | 17 | TGTGCTAGCAGCTCCTTTACAGGAATTACTATCTCGGAGACCCAGTACTTC | CASSSFTGITISETQYF
. | . | TRBJ2-1 | TRBV5-1 | 14 | TGCGCCAGCAGCTTGTCGGGGGTAGGGAATGAGCAGTTCTTC | CASSLSGVGNEQFF
. | . | TRBJ2-7 | TRBV2 | 13 | TGTGCCAGCAGTGAACAGGGAATGGGAGAGCAGTACTTC | CASSEQGMGEQYF
. | . | TRBJ2-3 | TRBV7-3 | 15 | TGTGCCAGCAGCCCGGGGGGCCGTAGCACAGATACGCAGTATTTT | CASSPGGRSTDTQYF
. | TRBD1 | TRBJ2-7 | TRBV5-1 | 16 | TGCGCCAGCAGTATGGGACAGGGGATCAGCCGGTACGAGCAGTACTTC | CASSMGQGISRYEQYF
. | TRBD1 | TRBJ2-5 | TRBV19 | 16 | TGTGCCAGTAGTCGCACGACAGGGACGATCCAAGAGACCCAGTACTTC | CASSRTTGTIQETQYF
. | TRBD2 | TRBJ2-3 | TRBV7-9 | 17 | TGTGCCAGCAGCCCCAGAGGGGGCGGGGGGGCCATAGATACGCAGTATTTT | CASSPRGGGGAIDTQYF
. | TRBD2 | TRBJ2-3 | TRBV19 | 18 | TGTGCCAGTAGTATGGGACTAGCGGCATTTACCAGCACAGATACGCAGTATTTT | CASSMGLAAFTSTDTQYF
. | TRBD1 | TRBJ2-7 | TRBV5-1 | 15 | TGCGCCAGCAGTAAATCCGGGACAGGGTCCTACGAGCAGTACTTC | CASSKSGTGSYEQYF
. | . | TRBJ2-4 | TRBV2 | 16 | TGTGCCAGCAGTGTTCGCAGGGACATGGCCAAAAACATTCAGTACTTC | CASSVRRDMAKNIQYF
. | TRBD1 | TRBJ1-1 | TRBV25-1 | 14 | TGTGCCAGCAGCGGGACAGGGTGGGACACTGAAGCTTTCTTT | CASSGTGWDTEAFF
. | . | TRBJ2-1 | TRBV5-6 | 13 | TGTGCCAGCAGCCTCCCCGACACTAATGAGCAGTTCTTC | CASSLPDTNEQFF
. | TRBD1 | TRBJ1-2 | TRBV7-3 | 17 | TGTGCCAGCAGCTTAAATCGGGGACAGGGAGACAACTATGGCTACACCTTC | CASSLNRGQGDNYGYTF
. | TRBD1 | TRBJ1-2 | TRBV30 | 14 | TGTGCCTGGAGTGTGGCCGGGACAGCCCTTCGCTACACCTTC | CAWSVAGTALRYTF
. | . | TRBJ2-7 | TRBV6-4 | 16 | TGTGCCAGCAGTGTAACTTCTCAAAATAGCTCCTACGAGCAGTACTTC | CASSVTSQNSSYEQYF
. | . | TRBJ1-6 | TRBV6-4 | 16 | TGTGCCAGCAGTGAAGGCGGGTCAGGGGATAATTCACCCCTCCACTTT | CASSEGGSGDNSPLHF
. | . | TRBJ1-5 | TRBV27 | 15 | TGTGCCAGCAGACCAACAGGGTACAGCAATCAGCCCCAGCATTTT | CASRPTGYSNQPQHF
. | . | TRBJ2-1 | TRBV6-5 | 15 | TGTGCCAGCAGTTATGAGCGGAGCTCCTACAATGAGCAGTTCTTC | CASSYERSSYNEQFF
. | TRBD2 | TRBJ2-7 | TRBV4-1 | 16 | TGCGCCAGCAGCCAAGTCCTAGCGGGCATAGCTCGGGAGCAGTACTTC | CASSQVLAGIAREQYF
. | TRBD2 | TRBJ2-7 | TRBV7-6 | 15 | TGTGCCAGCAGCACCCAAAGCGGGAGAGCGAACGAGCAGTACTTC | CASSTQSGRANEQYF